This T cell receptor beta chain is drawn from a study of T cell responses to AZD1222 COVID-19 vaccine. CDR3 size: 15 residues. The germline gives CDR1 SGHRS, CDR2 YFSETQ. Trimming at V came to 0 bases and at J to 2 bases, leaving 2 bases not matched to a gene. Generated by immunoSEQ multiplex PCR, the TCRdb table keeps only in-frame clones and is missing some. The repertoire holds under 130,000 clones, with 87% as singletons. Points on this clone: Antigen unknown.

The study, taken as a whole, reports: None of the repertoires were sampled until the peak T cell response had passed. Regions 160-218 and 743-854 held dominance among vaccine-associated CD4 TCRs, which spanned spike. It should be noted that donors were predominantly white British and more often female, and clonal diversity was possibly underestimated. Just 5 or 6 AZD1222 recipients tested seropositive at baseline.

The rearrangement joins TRBV5-1 to TRBJ2-3, with 8 bases fitting TRBD2. Specimen: peripheral blood, collected 28 days after the second AZD1222 dose. The sequence was obtained from an adult who received the AZD1222 COVID-19 vaccine. CDR3 coding DNA: TGCGCCAGCAGCTTGGCGGGAGGGCCCACAGATACGCAGTATTTT. This gives the protein CASSLAGGPTDTQYF.